This TCR delta chain was captured in a study of gamma-delta T cells after stem cell transplantation. TCRdb re-called clones from the RT-PCR reads via CATT. The sample yields roughly 2,600 delta-chain clones, 25% to 30% seen once. Germline-derived CDR1 and CDR2 are GEAIGNYY and EKD. This CDR3 comprises 17 residues. J was trimmed by 0 bases and V by 3 bases; bases with no gene match: 2. In its sample, this clone is medium-sized. In the same sample, other DNA sequences code for this CDR3. The sequence came from a human donor. It is not recorded whose cells these are; they may come from a transplant donor. The sequenced sample was gamma-delta T cells. The V call is TRDV2, the J call TRDJ3, with 9 bases matching TRDD3. This chain's CDR3 is CACDVLGDSWDTRQMFF. CDR3 nucleotide sequence: TGTGCCTGTGACGTACTGGGGGACTCCTGGGACACCCGACAGATGTTTTTC.